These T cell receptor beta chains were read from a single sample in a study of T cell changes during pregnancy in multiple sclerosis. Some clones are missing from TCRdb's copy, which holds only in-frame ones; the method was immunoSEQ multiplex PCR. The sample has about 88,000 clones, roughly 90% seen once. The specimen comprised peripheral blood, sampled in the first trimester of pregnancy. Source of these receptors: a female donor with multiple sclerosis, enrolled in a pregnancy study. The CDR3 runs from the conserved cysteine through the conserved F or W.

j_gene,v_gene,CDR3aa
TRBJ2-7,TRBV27,CASSFDRGTGEQYF
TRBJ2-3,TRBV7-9,CASSPPNLATDTQYF
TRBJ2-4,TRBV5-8,CASSLLETGAKNIQYF
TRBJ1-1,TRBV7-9,CASSLLPEAFF
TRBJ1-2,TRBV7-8,CASSPDRGYGYTF
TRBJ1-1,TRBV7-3,CASSLGGLNTEAFF
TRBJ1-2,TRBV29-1,CSVEETLYGYTF
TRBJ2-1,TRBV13,CASRLQGHEQFF
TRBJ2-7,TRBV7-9,CASRHPASGGHYEQYF
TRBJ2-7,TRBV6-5,CASSPAAPYEQYF
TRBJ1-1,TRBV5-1,CASSLVAGARAEAFF
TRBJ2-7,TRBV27,CASSLASGSYEQYF
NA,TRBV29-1,CSVPHWTALGYEQYF
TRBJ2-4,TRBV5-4,CASSREVAKNIQYF
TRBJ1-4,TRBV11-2,CASSLAGREKLFF
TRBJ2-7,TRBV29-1,CSVETGDIVEQYF
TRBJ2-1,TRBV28,CASSSTRSAYNEQFF
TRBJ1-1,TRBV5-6,CASSGGRVNTEAFF
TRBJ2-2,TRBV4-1,CASSQDLTSGRDYGELFF
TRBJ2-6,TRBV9,CASSVRAGARPSGANVLTF
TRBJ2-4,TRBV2,CASKRVGSTAKNIQYF
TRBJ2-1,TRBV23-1,CASSQSPSSPYNEQFF
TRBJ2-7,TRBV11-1,CASSLSGAYEQYF
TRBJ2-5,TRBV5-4,CASRIQGTFQQETQYF
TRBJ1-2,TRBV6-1,CASSAWDRGNYGYTF
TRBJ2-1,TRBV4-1,CASSSEDREGDEQFF
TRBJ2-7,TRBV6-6,CASNQRQGSYEQYF
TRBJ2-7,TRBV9,CASSVRGNSYEQYF
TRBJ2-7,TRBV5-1,CASSPEGLAAYEQYF
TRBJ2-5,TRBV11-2,CASSPRGGYETQYF
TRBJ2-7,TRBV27,CASTPRLGGIYEQYF
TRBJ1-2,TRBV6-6,CASSSRGLSYGYTF
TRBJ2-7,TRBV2,CASRDTLDRVEEQYF
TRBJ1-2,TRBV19,CASSAGATGDYGYTF
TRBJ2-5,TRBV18,CASSPGLLGRSGFMETQYF
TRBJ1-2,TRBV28,CASQRGGPNNYGYTF
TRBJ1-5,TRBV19,CASSTNRDIEQPQHF
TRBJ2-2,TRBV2,CASSETAGVPAELFF
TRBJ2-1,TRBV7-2,CASSFRDSYNEQFF
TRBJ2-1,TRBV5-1,CASSFGPNWNEQFF
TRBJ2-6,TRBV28,CASSLTTGGLANVLTF
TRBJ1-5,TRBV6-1,CASIEGEFAPQHF
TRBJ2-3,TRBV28,CASSLWREADTQYF
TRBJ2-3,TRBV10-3,CAISEAGGADTQYF
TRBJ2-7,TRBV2,CASSGGGYEQYF
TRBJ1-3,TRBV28,CASSSYTGNTIYF
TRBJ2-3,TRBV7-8,CASSLAVAGNTDTQYF
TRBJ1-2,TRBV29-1,CSVEERTGEYGYTF
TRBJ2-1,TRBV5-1,CASSLNSGSTYNEQFF
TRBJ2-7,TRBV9,CASSELDSPSYEQYF
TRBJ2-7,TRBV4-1,CASSPMTGGYEQYF
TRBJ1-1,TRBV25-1,CASSELRQGAEAFF
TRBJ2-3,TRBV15,CATSTMTGADTQYF
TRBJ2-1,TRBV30,CAWSVGWGEQFF
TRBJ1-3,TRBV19,CASSISNSGNTIYF